This passage covers 8 T cell receptor beta chains from one sample sequenced in a study of control samples from healthy donors and cancer patients. This table comes from immunoSEQ multiplex PCR, and its TCRdb copy is limited to in-frame clones, with some not included. The table lists about 110,000 clones, 90% of them singletons. The sequenced sample consisted of blood. The source of these receptors is a human donor in good health. The donor label of this sample is uncertain.

The chain carries TRBV24-1 and TRBJ2-2, with 7 bases lining up with TRBD1. The CDR3 loop spans 12 amino acids. Germline trimming cut 9 bases from V and 4 bases from J; bases unmatched to any gene: 1. Germline CDR1 KGHDR, CDR2 SFDVKD. In nucleotides, the CDR3 is TGTGCCACCGCAGGGGGCACCGGGGAGCTGTTTTTT. This encodes CATAGGTGELFF.

This sequence joins TRBV24-1 and TRBJ2-2; D gene unclear. There are 18 residues in the CDR3. Germline loops: CDR1 KGHDR, CDR2 SFDVKD. Trimming took off 1 base at V and 6 bases at J, with 20 bases between the two ends. The CDR3 nucleotides are TGTGCCACCAGTGATTTCGACACACAAGGTGTGGTACCCGGGGAGCTGTTTTTT. Its translation: CATSDFDTQGVVPGELFF.

V usage is TRBV19 and J usage is TRBJ1-5; the D gene is possibly TRBD1 (6 bases). The V gene's germline CDR1 is LNHDA and CDR2 SQIVND (reference sequence). With 6 bases removed from V and 2 bases from J, the gap between germline ends came to 14 bases. CDR3 length equals 15 residues. CDR3 amino acids: CASRVTGMGNQPQHF. For the CDR3, the DNA is TGTGCCAGTAGGGTAACAGGGATGGGCAATCAGCCCCAGCATTTT.

This sequence joins TRBV7-9 and TRBJ2-4, with TRBD2 matching over 7 bases. The length of the CDR3 is 14 residues. Losses at the gene ends were 2 bases for V and 7 bases for J; bases not matched to a gene: 5. Per germline, CDR1 SEHNR and CDR2 FQNEAQ (reference sequence). The CDR3 sequence is CASSLSGGGNIQYF. In DNA, the CDR3 is TGTGCCAGCAGCTTATCGGGGGGAGGGAACATTCAGTACTTC.

The chain has TRBV14 and TRBJ1-2; 7 nucleotides align to TRBD1. The ends lost 1 base at V and 6 bases at J; junction bases unmatched: 5. This CDR3 has 14 amino acids. Per the germline V gene, CDR1 is SGHDN and CDR2 is FVKESK. The CDR3 nucleotides read TGTGCCAGCAGCCAAGCGACAGGGTTAAATGGCTACACCTTC. Protein: CASSQATGLNGYTF.

The rearrangement uses TRBV19 and TRBJ1-2; 11 positions match TRBD1. This CDR3 is 18 amino acids long. The germline gives CDR1 LNHDA, CDR2 SQIVND (reference sequence). V shed 6 bases and J 1 base; nucleotides not matched to a gene: 13. The CDR3 loop is CASRGGQGASPHNYGYTF. In DNA, the CDR3 is TGTGCCAGTAGAGGCGGACAGGGGGCATCTCCGCATAACTATGGCTACACCTTC.

The genes are TRBV2 and TRBJ2-5; 13 bases match TRBD2. Losses at the gene ends were 2 bases for V and 5 bases for J; bases not matched to a gene: 8. This CDR3 is built from 17 residues. The germline V gene has CDR1 SNHLY and CDR2 FYNNEI. This CDR3 reads CASSERTSGGSRETQYF. The CDR3, as DNA: TGTGCCAGCAGTGAACGGACTAGCGGGGGCAGTCGGGAGACCCAGTACTTC.

This chain uses TRBV30 with TRBJ2-7; D perhaps matches TRBD1 (5 bases). This CDR3 region has 13 residues. Trimming took 5 bases from V and 2 from J, leaving 13 bases between them. Germline values: CDR1 GTSNPN, CDR2 SVGIG (reference sequence). CDR3 sequence reads: CAWETDTTYEQYF. DNA of the CDR3: TGTGCCTGGGAGACAGATACTACCTACGAGCAGTACTTC.